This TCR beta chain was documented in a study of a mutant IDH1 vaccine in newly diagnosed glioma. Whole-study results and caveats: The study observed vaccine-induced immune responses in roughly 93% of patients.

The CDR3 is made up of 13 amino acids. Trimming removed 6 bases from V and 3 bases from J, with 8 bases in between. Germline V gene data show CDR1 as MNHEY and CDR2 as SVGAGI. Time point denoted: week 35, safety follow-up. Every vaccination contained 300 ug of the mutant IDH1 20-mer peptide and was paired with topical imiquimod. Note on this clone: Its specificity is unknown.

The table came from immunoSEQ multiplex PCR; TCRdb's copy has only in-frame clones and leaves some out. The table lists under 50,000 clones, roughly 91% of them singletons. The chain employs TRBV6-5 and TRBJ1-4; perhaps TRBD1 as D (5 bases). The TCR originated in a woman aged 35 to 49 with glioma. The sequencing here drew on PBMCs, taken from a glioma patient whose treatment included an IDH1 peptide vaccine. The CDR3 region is CASRGGANEKLFF. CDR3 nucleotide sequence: TGTGCCAGCAGGGGGGGGGCTAATGAAAAACTGTTTTTT.